A selection of T cell receptor beta chains follows, all from one sample in a study of blood T cell repertoires in COVID-19. Profiling relied on immunoSEQ multiplex PCR, and the TCRdb table lists in-frame clones only, not all of them. This repertoire shows about 43,000 clones, approximately 87% found once; its top ten account for about 9%. Sequencing input: peripheral blood. These receptors were taken from a human donor in a cohort sampled during active COVID-19. CDR3s include the opening cysteine and the closing phenylalanine or tryptophan. The order of the fields is clone size, D gene, V gene, J gene, CDR3 DNA, CDR3 protein. A D gene is named only where the DNA matches it firmly. Some rows have no size entry. The others give once, few or many, or a class for an expanded clone.

clone size: .; D gene: TRBD1; V gene: TRBV27; J gene: TRBJ1-2; CDR3 DNA: TGTGCCAGCAGTTTATCTGGGACAGGGTCTGGCTACACCTTC; CDR3 protein: CASSLSGTGSGYTF
clone size: .; D gene: TRBD1; V gene: TRBV7-9; J gene: TRBJ2-7; CDR3 DNA: TGTGCCAGCAGCTTTGGGACCGGGACAGGGCGGATCGAGCAGTACTTC; CDR3 protein: CASSFGTGTGRIEQYF
clone size: .; D gene: .; V gene: TRBV12-3/TRBV12-4; J gene: TRBJ2-7; CDR3 DNA: TGTGCCAGCACAAAAGGAGACGAGCAGTACTTC; CDR3 protein: CASTKGDEQYF
clone size: .; D gene: .; V gene: TRBV11-2; J gene: TRBJ2-7; CDR3 DNA: TGTGCCAGCAGCTTAGCATCGGGCTACGAGCAGTACTTC; CDR3 protein: CASSLASGYEQYF
clone size: .; D gene: .; V gene: TRBV6-5; J gene: TRBJ1-5; CDR3 DNA: TGTGCCAGCAGTTACCACAGGGGCAATCAGCCCCAGCATTTT; CDR3 protein: CASSYHRGNQPQHF
clone size: .; D gene: TRBD2; V gene: TRBV6-5; J gene: TRBJ2-5; CDR3 DNA: TGTGCCAGCAGGGGCGGAATAGCGGGCGAAGAGACCCAGTACTTC; CDR3 protein: CASRGGIAGEETQYF
clone size: .; D gene: TRBD1; V gene: TRBV18; J gene: TRBJ2-1; CDR3 DNA: TGTGCCAGCTCACAGACAGGGGGCGCCTACAATGAGCAGTTCTTC; CDR3 protein: CASSQTGGAYNEQFF
clone size: .; D gene: .; V gene: TRBV18; J gene: TRBJ1-1; CDR3 DNA: TGTGCCAGCTCCCCGGCGGAGGTGGCTTTCTTT; CDR3 protein: CASSPAEVAFF
clone size: once; D gene: TRBD1; V gene: TRBV11-2; J gene: TRBJ1-1; CDR3 DNA: TGTGCCAGCAGCTCCCAAATGACAGGGCCTGAAGCTTTCTTT; CDR3 protein: CASSSQMTGPEAFF
clone size: .; D gene: .; V gene: TRBV6-2/TRBV6-3; J gene: TRBJ2-2; CDR3 DNA: TGTGCCAGCAGTTACCCACGGGACTCCGGGGAGCTGTTTTTT; CDR3 protein: CASSYPRDSGELFF
clone size: .; D gene: .; V gene: TRBV4-1; J gene: TRBJ2-5; CDR3 DNA: TGCGCCAGCAGCCAAATCGGGGTAAGGCAAGAGACCCAGTACTTC; CDR3 protein: CASSQIGVRQETQYF
clone size: .; D gene: .; V gene: TRBV19; J gene: TRBJ1-6; CDR3 DNA: TGTGCCAGTAGTATAGAACAGGGAGAAAATTCACCCCTCCACTTT; CDR3 protein: CASSIEQGENSPLHF
clone size: .; D gene: .; V gene: TRBV2; J gene: TRBJ1-1; CDR3 DNA: TGTGCCAGCAGAACAGGTGAAGCTTTCTTT; CDR3 protein: CASRTGEAFF
clone size: once; D gene: .; V gene: TRBV18; J gene: TRBJ2-3; CDR3 DNA: TGTGCCAGCTCACCACAGGGTCAGGGCTTCACAGATACGCAGTATTTT; CDR3 protein: CASSPQGQGFTDTQYF
clone size: .; D gene: TRBD1; V gene: TRBV7-3; J gene: TRBJ2-2; CDR3 DNA: TGTGCCAGCAGCTTACGACAGGGTGGCACCGGGGAGCTGTTTTTT; CDR3 protein: CASSLRQGGTGELFF
clone size: .; D gene: TRBD1; V gene: TRBV7-2; J gene: TRBJ2-7; CDR3 DNA: TGTGCCAGCAGCTTAGGACAGGGGCGCGAGCAGTACTTC; CDR3 protein: CASSLGQGREQYF
clone size: .; D gene: .; V gene: TRBV7-2; J gene: TRBJ2-1; CDR3 DNA: TGTGCCAGCAGCCCCCAGGGGGGCAGTGGCAATGAGCAGTTCTTC; CDR3 protein: CASSPQGGSGNEQFF
clone size: .; D gene: TRBD1; V gene: TRBV10-1; J gene: TRBJ2-5; CDR3 DNA: TGCGCCAGCAGTTCGACAGGGCGGAGGGAGACCCAGTACTTC; CDR3 protein: CASSSTGRRETQYF
clone size: .; D gene: TRBD1; V gene: TRBV6-5; J gene: TRBJ2-7; CDR3 DNA: TGTGCCAGCAGGATTGGACAGGGGAGCTACGAGCAGTACTTC; CDR3 protein: CASRIGQGSYEQYF
clone size: .; D gene: .; V gene: TRBV10-3; J gene: TRBJ1-3; CDR3 DNA: TGTGCCATCAGTGAGAATCAGGTTAACACCATATATTTT; CDR3 protein: CAISENQVNTIYF
clone size: .; D gene: .; V gene: TRBV5-5; J gene: TRBJ2-7; CDR3 DNA: TGTGCCAGCAGCTTGGGGGCAGGGTCGAGTATCTACGAGCAGTACTTC; CDR3 protein: CASSLGAGSSIYEQYF
clone size: .; D gene: TRBD2; V gene: TRBV10-3; J gene: TRBJ2-5; CDR3 DNA: TGTGCCATCAGTGGAGGGATAGCGGGGCGGTACCAAGAGACCCAGTACTTC; CDR3 protein: CAISGGIAGRYQETQYF
clone size: once; D gene: .; V gene: TRBV18; J gene: TRBJ1-5; CDR3 DNA: TGTGCCAGCTCAGCAGCGGCGGTGGGGGGGGGTCAGCCCCAGCATTTT; CDR3 protein: CASSAAAVGGGQPQHF
clone size: .; D gene: TRBD1; V gene: TRBV18; J gene: TRBJ1-4; CDR3 DNA: TGTGCCAGCTCACCCCCGGGACAGGGGAACTCGAATGAAAAACTGTTTTTT; CDR3 protein: CASSPPGQGNSNEKLFF
clone size: .; D gene: TRBD2; V gene: TRBV2; J gene: TRBJ2-3; CDR3 DNA: TGTGCCAGCAGTGAAGCAAGCCTAGCGGGGAGCACAGATACGCAGTATTTT; CDR3 protein: CASSEASLAGSTDTQYF
clone size: few; D gene: .; V gene: TRBV11-2; J gene: TRBJ2-7; CDR3 DNA: TGTGCCAGCAGCTCCGACAGGAACTACGAGCAGTACTTC; CDR3 protein: CASSSDRNYEQYF
clone size: .; D gene: .; V gene: TRBV7-3; J gene: TRBJ2-4; CDR3 DNA: TGTGCCAGCAGCAAAGGGGGGACAGCCAACATTCAGTACTTC; CDR3 protein: CASSKGGTANIQYF
clone size: .; D gene: .; V gene: TRBV2; J gene: TRBJ2-2; CDR3 DNA: TGTGCCAGCAGTCTGGGCGCCGGGGAGCTGTTTTTT; CDR3 protein: CASSLGAGELFF
clone size: .; D gene: TRBD1; V gene: TRBV12-5; J gene: TRBJ2-7; CDR3 DNA: TGTGCTAGTGCCGGGACAGGGGTCTACGAGCAGTACTTC; CDR3 protein: CASAGTGVYEQYF
clone size: .; D gene: .; V gene: TRBV27; J gene: TRBJ1-2; CDR3 DNA: TGTGCCAGCAGTCAAGGACAGAGTAACTATGGCTACACCTTC; CDR3 protein: CASSQGQSNYGYTF
clone size: .; D gene: TRBD1; V gene: TRBV27; J gene: TRBJ2-4; CDR3 DNA: TGTGCCAGCAGTTTATCGGGGTTGGGGACAGGGAGTTCGGACATTCAGTACTTC; CDR3 protein: CASSLSGLGTGSSDIQYF